What follows are 8 T cell receptor beta chains derived from one specimen sequenced in a study of blood T cell repertoires in COVID-19. Repertoires were generated with immunoSEQ multiplex PCR, while TCRdb's copy carries only in-frame clones and drops some. Among 150,000 to 200,000 clones, about 80% were seen once, and the ten largest hold less than 9.5%. Sequencing input: peripheral blood. These receptors originate from a man in his 60s with acute or convalescent COVID-19.

CDR3 residues: CASSSSVNTIYF. CDR3 DNA: TGTGCCAGCAGCTCCTCGGTGAACACCATATATTTT. V usage is TRBV7-2 and J usage is TRBJ1-3; no clear D. CDR1 and CDR2 from the germline V gene are SGHTA and FQGNSA. Deletions cut 4 bases from V and 7 bases from J, with 8 bases between. The CDR3 contains 12 residues.

The chain employs TRBV7-3 and TRBJ2-5, with D possibly being TRBD1 (5 bases). The V gene lost 3 bases and the J gene lost 5 bases, with 10 bases spanning the gap. Germline V gives CDR1 SGHTA, CDR2 FQGTGA. The length of the CDR3 is 13 residues. CDR3 in amino acids: CASSFGAGETQYF. CDR3 in DNA: TGTGCCAGCAGCTTTGGGGCAGGGGAGACCCAGTACTTC.

This clone is a singleton in its sample. This chain joins TRBV5-5 and TRBJ1-5; 8 nucleotides match TRBD1. The CDR3 has 15 amino acids. The germline V gene has CDR1 SGHKS and CDR2 YYEKEE (reference sequence). V was pared by 2 bases and J by 3 bases, with 4 bases of the junction left unmatched. CDR3 sequence reads: CASSFKTGDNQPQHF. The DNA for the CDR3 is TGTGCCAGCAGCTTCAAGACAGGGGACAATCAGCCCCAGCATTTT. Full variable domain (missing parts from reference TRBV5-5 and TRBJ1-5): DAGVTQSPTHLIKTRGQQVTLRCSPISGHKSVSWYQQVLGQGPQFIFQYYEKEERGRGNFPDRFSARQFPNYSSELNVNALLLGDSALYLCASSFKTGDNQPQHFGDGTRLSIL.

The chain has TRBV9 and TRBJ2-3; D possibly corresponds to TRBD2 (6 bases). CDR3 length: 15 amino acids. From germline, CDR1 is SGDLS and CDR2 YYNGEE. V lost 0 bases, J lost 2 bases, and 10 bases lay in between. The DNA of the CDR3 is TGTGCCAGCAGCGTAGAAGGAGGGGACACAGATACGCAGTATTTT. Its translation: CASSVEGGDTDTQYF.

This clone was detected only once. The chain couples TRBV19 to TRBJ2-2; 10 bases match TRBD1. The CDR3 consists of 15 residues. Germline V CDR1 and CDR2: LNHDA, SQIVND (reference sequence). The junction had 6 bases not matched to a gene; V was cut back by 6 bases and J by 5 bases. The CDR3 nucleotides are TGTGCCAGTAGGACGGGACAGGGGAGTACCGGGGAGCTGTTTTTT. Residues: CASRTGQGSTGELFF.

The chain employs TRBV7-9 and TRBJ1-2; 10 positions agree with TRBD1. V was clipped by 5 bases and J by 3 bases; unmatched bases: 6. The germline gives CDR1 SEHNR, CDR2 FQNEAQ (reference sequence). The CDR3 covers 15 residues. CDR3 protein: CASSPGTGDYYGYTF. The DNA for the CDR3 is TGTGCCAGCAGCCCCGGGACAGGGGATTACTATGGCTACACCTTC.

To note about this clone: A read error may account for a junction end that differs from germline. V is TRBV15 and J is TRBJ1-1; D is undetermined. Germline V gene data show CDR1 as LNHNV and CDR2 as YYDKDF (reference sequence). This CDR3 spans 14 amino acids. CDR3 protein: CATSLDMLNAEAFF. CDR3 sequence (DNA): TGTGCCACCAGCCTTGACATGTTGAACGCTGAAGCTTTCTTT.

This sequence joins TRBV5-6 and TRBJ1-1, with D tentatively TRBD1 (5 bases). This CDR3 spans 13 amino acids. V was shortened by 6 bases and J by 4 bases, with 13 bases between the two germline ends. The germline V gene has CDR1 SGHDT and CDR2 YYEEEE. The CDR3 reads CASTPGGTTEAFF. The DNA of the CDR3 is TGTGCCAGCACCCCCGGAGGGACCACTGAAGCTTTCTTT.